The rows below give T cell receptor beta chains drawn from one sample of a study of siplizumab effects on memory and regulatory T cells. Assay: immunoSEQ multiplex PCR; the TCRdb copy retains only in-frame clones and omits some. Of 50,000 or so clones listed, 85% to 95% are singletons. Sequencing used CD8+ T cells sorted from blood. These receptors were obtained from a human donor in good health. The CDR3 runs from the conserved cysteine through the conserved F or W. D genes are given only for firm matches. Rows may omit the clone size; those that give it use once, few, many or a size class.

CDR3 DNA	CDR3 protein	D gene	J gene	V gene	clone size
TGTGCCAGCAGCGAGGGACTAGCGGTCAATGAGCAGTTCTTC	CASSEGLAVNEQFF	TRBD2	TRBJ2-1	TRBV9	NA
TGCGCCAGCAGCCAAGATGTAGAGACAGTCAACACTGAAGCTTTCTTT	CASSQDVETVNTEAFF	NA	TRBJ1-1	TRBV4-1	NA
TGTGCCAGCTCGTTTCAGGGCCTCTCTGGGGCCAACGTCCTGACTTTC	CASSFQGLSGANVLTF	NA	TRBJ2-6	TRBV7-8	NA
TGTGCCAGCTCAACGACGGGGGAGCAGTACTTC	CASSTTGEQYF	NA	TRBJ2-7	TRBV25-1	NA
TGTGCCAGCAGCTTCGGGACAGGGAATGAAAAACTGTTTTTT	CASSFGTGNEKLFF	TRBD1	TRBJ1-4	TRBV5-8	NA
TGTGCCAGCACGGGCGGAAGCTCCTACAATGAGCAGTTCTTC	CASTGGSSYNEQFF	NA	TRBJ2-1	TRBV27	NA
TGTGCCAGCAGCTTAGCGCAAGGCAGCTATGGCTACACCTTC	CASSLAQGSYGYTF	NA	TRBJ1-2	TRBV11-3	NA
TGTGCCAGCAGCGTGGGGACTAGCGGGACCACAGATACGCAGTATTTT	CASSVGTSGTTDTQYF	TRBD2	TRBJ2-3	TRBV9	NA
TGTGCCAGTAGCGGGAGGGCCATCAACGAGCAGTACTTC	CASSGRAINEQYF	TRBD2	TRBJ2-7	TRBV19	NA
TGTGCCAGCAGCATCCCACGGCCCCTGGGGGCCAAAAACATTCAGTACTTC	CASSIPRPLGAKNIQYF	NA	TRBJ2-4	TRBV11-3	NA
TGTGCCAGCAGTTTTACAGGCCTCTCGGGAGAGACCCAGTACTTC	CASSFTGLSGETQYF	NA	TRBJ2-5	TRBV27	few
TGTGCCAGCAGTTTAGGACAGGGGTTTCGTCAGCCCCAACATTTT	CASSLGQGFRQPQHF	TRBD1	TRBJ1-5	TRBV28	NA
TGTGCCTGGAGTGTCCTCGGTAGCGGGGAGCTGTTTTTT	CAWSVLGSGELFF	NA	TRBJ2-2	TRBV30	once
TGTGCCAGCAAGTTTCGGGAAACCTACGAGCAGTACTTC	CASKFRETYEQYF	NA	TRBJ2-7	TRBV28	NA
TGTGCCATCTGGTGGTGGCGGGAGGATACTTACGAGCAGTACTTC	CAIWWWREDTYEQYF	TRBD2	TRBJ2-7	TRBV2	NA
TGTGCCAGCAGTTTGGCCCCGGGACAGGGCTACGAGCAGTACTTC	CASSLAPGQGYEQYF	TRBD1	TRBJ2-7	TRBV27	NA
TGTGCCAGCATCCTAGAGGACAGGGACTCCTACGAGCAGTACTTC	CASILEDRDSYEQYF	TRBD1	TRBJ2-7	TRBV7-9	NA
TGCGCCACCCAGCCCGGACTAGCGGGGACAGATACGCAGTATTTT	CATQPGLAGTDTQYF	TRBD2	TRBJ2-3	TRBV4-1	NA
TGCGCCAGCAGCCAAGATAGCGGAAATCAGCCCCAGCATTTT	CASSQDSGNQPQHF	NA	TRBJ1-5	TRBV4-3	NA
TGTGCCAGCAGTTTAGATAGTGTAGCGGGAATACACAATGAGCAGTTCTTC	CASSLDSVAGIHNEQFF	TRBD2	TRBJ2-1	TRBV27	NA
TGTGCCAGCAGAGCGCAAGGGACCGACTACAATGAGCAGTTCTTC	CASRAQGTDYNEQFF	NA	TRBJ2-1	TRBV6-4	NA
TGTGCCAGCAGCCAATTCTTGAACACTGAAGCTTTCTTT	CASSQFLNTEAFF	NA	TRBJ1-1	TRBV16	NA
TGTGCTAGTGGGACTTCAACTAAAGGGGTGATTTACATTGAGCAGTTCTTC	CASGTSTKGVIYIEQFF	NA	TRBJ2-1	TRBV12-5	NA
TGTGCCAGCAGCATATCGGGGGCTAATCAGCCCCAGCATTTT	CASSISGANQPQHF	NA	TRBJ1-5	TRBV9	NA
TGTGCCAGCAGTTGGACTAGCGGGAGGATGGATGAGCAGTTCTTC	CASSWTSGRMDEQFF	TRBD2	TRBJ2-1	TRBV2	NA
TGTGCCAGTAGCCCGACAGCACGCTACGAGCAGTACTTC	CASSPTARYEQYF	NA	TRBJ2-7	TRBV19	once
TGCAGCGTTGCCGGGGCGGGTACTGAAGCTTTCTTT	CSVAGAGTEAFF	NA	TRBJ1-1	TRBV29-1	NA
TGCGCCAGCAAGGGAGTGAACACTGAAGCTTTCTTT	CASKGVNTEAFF	NA	TRBJ1-1	TRBV5-4	NA
TGTGCCACCAGCAGCTATAGCGGGACCAATGAGCAGTTCTTC	CATSSYSGTNEQFF	TRBD2	TRBJ2-1	TRBV15	once
TGTGCTAGCAGCCGAGACAGCACCTACGAGCAGTACTTC	CASSRDSTYEQYF	NA	TRBJ2-7	TRBV7-7	NA
TGTGCCAGCAGACAAGACCCTTATAGCAATCAGCCCCAGCATTTT	CASRQDPYSNQPQHF	NA	TRBJ1-5	TRBV27	once
TGTGCCTGGGGACAGCCGAACACCGGGGAGCTGTTTTTT	CAWGQPNTGELFF	NA	TRBJ2-2	TRBV30	once
TGTGCCAGCTCCGAGGGGCTTTACGAGCAGTACTTC	CASSEGLYEQYF	NA	TRBJ2-7	TRBV6-1	NA
TGTGCCAGCAGTGGGGAGTCCGCCTACGAGCAGTACTTC	CASSGESAYEQYF	NA	TRBJ2-7	TRBV28	NA
TGTGCCAGCAGCGTAGATTCCCTCAATGAGCAGTTCTTC	CASSVDSLNEQFF	NA	TRBJ2-1	TRBV9	NA
TGCGCCAGCAGCCAAGATTCGCAAACGGGACTTTCCACAGATACGCAGTATTTT	CASSQDSQTGLSTDTQYF	NA	TRBJ2-3	TRBV4-1	NA
TGCGCCAGCAGCTGGAGTAGCGGGAGGGCGGGGAATGAGCAGTTCTTC	CASSWSSGRAGNEQFF	TRBD2	TRBJ2-1	TRBV5-1	NA
TGCGCCAGCAGCCACTTTAGACTAGCGGGGGACACCATTGGTGAGCAGTTCTTC	CASSHFRLAGDTIGEQFF	TRBD2	TRBJ2-1	TRBV4-3	NA
TGTGCCAGTAGTCGGGGCGGGAACACTGAAGCTTTCTTT	CASSRGGNTEAFF	NA	TRBJ1-1	TRBV19	few
TGCAGCGTTGAACTAGCGGGAGTCAATGAGCAGTTCTTC	CSVELAGVNEQFF	TRBD2	TRBJ2-1	TRBV29-1	NA
TGTGCCAGCAGTTTTGGGGTAGCGGGAGGGCGGGAGACCCAGTACTTC	CASSFGVAGGRETQYF	TRBD2	TRBJ2-5	TRBV28	NA
TGTGCCAGCAGCTTAGGTGGGGAGGGAACTGAAGCTTTCTTT	CASSLGGEGTEAFF	NA	TRBJ1-1	TRBV13	NA
TGTGCCAGCAGCCAATCCTGGGGGTGGGAGACCCAGTACTTC	CASSQSWGWETQYF	NA	TRBJ2-5	TRBV14	NA
TGTGCCAGCAGCTTAGCTGGGACCGGGATCTTCAACTCTGGAAACACCATATATTTT	CASSLAGTGIFNSGNTIYF	NA	TRBJ1-3	TRBV7-2	NA
TGTGCCAGCAGTGACGAAGCGGGAGCGGGCACAGATACGCAGTATTTT	CASSDEAGAGTDTQYF	TRBD2	TRBJ2-3	TRBV6-1	NA
TGTGCCAGCAGTTTTTGGGGGATCGGGGAGCTGTTTTTT	CASSFWGIGELFF	NA	TRBJ2-2	TRBV28	NA
TGTGCCAGCAGCTTCGGACTAGCGGGAGGGGAAGGTCGCGAGCAGTACTTC	CASSFGLAGGEGREQYF	TRBD2	TRBJ2-7	TRBV28	once
TGTGCCAGCAGCTTGGGACAGGGGGGACCGAACACTGAAGCTTTCTTT	CASSLGQGGPNTEAFF	TRBD1	TRBJ1-1	TRBV28	NA
TGTGCCATCAGTGAAAGGACAGGGGCGAACACTGAAGCTTTCTTT	CAISERTGANTEAFF	TRBD1	TRBJ1-1	TRBV10-3	NA
TGTGCCAGTAGACCAGGGGTTCAGGGCACCGGGGAGCTGTTTTTT	CASRPGVQGTGELFF	NA	TRBJ2-2	TRBV19	NA
TGTGCCAGCAGCGTCGGCAACAATGAGCAGTTCTTC	CASSVGNNEQFF	NA	TRBJ2-1	TRBV9	NA
TGTGCCAGCAGCCACCGGGACAGGACCTACGAGCAGTACTTC	CASSHRDRTYEQYF	TRBD1	TRBJ2-7	TRBV27	NA
TGTGCCAGCACCGACTTGGCCCTAGGGAGCACTGAAGCTTTCTTT	CASTDLALGSTEAFF	NA	TRBJ1-1	TRBV5-4	NA
TGCGCCAGCAGCTTGGAGGGACAAACCCAAGAGACCCAGTACTTC	CASSLEGQTQETQYF	NA	TRBJ2-5	TRBV5-1	once
TGTGCCAGCAGCTTGTACAGGGAAAACTATGGCTACACCTTC	CASSLYRENYGYTF	NA	TRBJ1-2	TRBV7-2	NA
TGTGCCAGCAGTTTAAGGGGGAGCGCAGATACGCAGTATTTT	CASSLRGSADTQYF	NA	TRBJ2-3	TRBV28	NA
TGTGCCAGCAGTGAATACCTAAGGACAGGGGGCTTAACAGATACGCAGTATTTT	CASSEYLRTGGLTDTQYF	TRBD1	TRBJ2-3	TRBV6-1	NA
TGTGCCAGCAGCAGTAGCGGGAGGGCCGGGATAGATACGCAGTATTTT	CASSSSGRAGIDTQYF	TRBD2	TRBJ2-3	TRBV9	NA
TGTGCCAGCAGTTTGTTCCCGTCAATATACGAGCAGTACTTC	CASSLFPSIYEQYF	NA	TRBJ2-7	TRBV28	NA